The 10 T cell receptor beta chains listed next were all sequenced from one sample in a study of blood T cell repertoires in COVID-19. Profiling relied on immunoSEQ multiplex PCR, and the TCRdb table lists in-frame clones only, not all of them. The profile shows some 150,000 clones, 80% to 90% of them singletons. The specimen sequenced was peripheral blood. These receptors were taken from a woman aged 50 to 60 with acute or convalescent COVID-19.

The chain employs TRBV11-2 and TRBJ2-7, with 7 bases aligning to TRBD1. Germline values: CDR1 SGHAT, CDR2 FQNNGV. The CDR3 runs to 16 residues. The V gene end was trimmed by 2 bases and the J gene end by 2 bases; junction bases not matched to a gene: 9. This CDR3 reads CASSLRPGTAPYEQYF. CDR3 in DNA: TGTGCCAGCAGCTTACGCCCCGGGACAGCTCCCTACGAGCAGTACTTC.

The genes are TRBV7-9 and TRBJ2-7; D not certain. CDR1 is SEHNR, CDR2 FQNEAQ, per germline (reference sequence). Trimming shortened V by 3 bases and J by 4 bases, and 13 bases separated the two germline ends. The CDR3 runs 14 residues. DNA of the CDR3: TGTGCCAGCAGCTTCCAGGCGCCAGCATACGAGCAGTACTTC. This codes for CASSFQAPAYEQYF.

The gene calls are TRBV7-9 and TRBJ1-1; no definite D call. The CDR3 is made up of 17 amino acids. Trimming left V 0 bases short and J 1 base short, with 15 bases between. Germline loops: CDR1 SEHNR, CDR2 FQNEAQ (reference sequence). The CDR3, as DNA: TGTGCCAGCAGCTTAGCAGGACGGAGACGGGAGAACACTGAAGCTTTCTTT. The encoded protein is CASSLAGRRRENTEAFF.

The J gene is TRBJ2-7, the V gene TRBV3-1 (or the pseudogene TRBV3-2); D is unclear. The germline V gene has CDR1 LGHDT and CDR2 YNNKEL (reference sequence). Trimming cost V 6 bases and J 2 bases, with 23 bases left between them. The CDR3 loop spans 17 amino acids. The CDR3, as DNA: TGTGCCAGCAGTCCCCAGGCAGGATACCCCTCGGCCTACGAGCAGTACTTC. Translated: CASSPQAGYPSAYEQYF.

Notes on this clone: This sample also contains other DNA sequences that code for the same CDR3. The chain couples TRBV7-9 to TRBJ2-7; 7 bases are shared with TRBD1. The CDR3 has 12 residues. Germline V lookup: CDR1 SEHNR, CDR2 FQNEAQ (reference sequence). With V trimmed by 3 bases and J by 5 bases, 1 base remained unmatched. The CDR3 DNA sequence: TGTGCCAGCAGCTTTGACAGGGACGAGCAGTACTTC. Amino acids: CASSFDRDEQYF.

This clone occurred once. The CDR3 sequence: CASSFVGGGRADTQYF. In DNA, the CDR3 is TGTGCCAGCAGTTTTGTTGGCGGGGGGCGGGCAGATACGCAGTATTTT. The chain joins TRBV27 to TRBJ2-3; 8 nucleotides line up with TRBD2. This CDR3 is built from 16 residues. Germline-derived CDR1 and CDR2 are MNHEY and SMNVEV (reference sequence). V lost 3 bases and J lost 4; bases outside the gene matches: 9.

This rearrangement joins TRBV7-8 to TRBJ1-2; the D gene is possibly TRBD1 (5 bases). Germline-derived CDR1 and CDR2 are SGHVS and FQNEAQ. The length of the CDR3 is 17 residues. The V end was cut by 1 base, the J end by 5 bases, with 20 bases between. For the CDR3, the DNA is TGTGCCAGCAGCTTAGGGTTACAGGTTACGCCTTCGTATGGCTACACCTTC. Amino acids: CASSLGLQVTPSYGYTF.

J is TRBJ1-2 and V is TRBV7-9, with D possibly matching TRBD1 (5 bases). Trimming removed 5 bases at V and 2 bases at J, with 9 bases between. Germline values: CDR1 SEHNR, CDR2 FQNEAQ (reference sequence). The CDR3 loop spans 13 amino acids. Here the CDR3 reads CASSHRQNYGYTF. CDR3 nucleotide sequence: TGTGCCAGCAGCCACCGACAGAACTATGGCTACACCTTC.

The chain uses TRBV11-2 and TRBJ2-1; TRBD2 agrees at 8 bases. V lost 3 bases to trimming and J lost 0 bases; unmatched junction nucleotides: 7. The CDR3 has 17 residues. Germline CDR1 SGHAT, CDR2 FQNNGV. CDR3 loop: CASSFTTSASSYNEQFF. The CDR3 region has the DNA TGTGCCAGCAGCTTTACGACTAGCGCTAGCTCCTACAATGAGCAGTTCTTC.

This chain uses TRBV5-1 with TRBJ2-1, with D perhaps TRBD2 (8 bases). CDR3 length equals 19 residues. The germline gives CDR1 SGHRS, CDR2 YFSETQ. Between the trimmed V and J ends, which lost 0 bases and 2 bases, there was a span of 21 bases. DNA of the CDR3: TGCGCCAGCAGCTTGGCCGGGAGGGGGCGCGTCCCCCCCTACAATGAGCAGTTCTTC. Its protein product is CASSLAGRGRVPPYNEQFF.